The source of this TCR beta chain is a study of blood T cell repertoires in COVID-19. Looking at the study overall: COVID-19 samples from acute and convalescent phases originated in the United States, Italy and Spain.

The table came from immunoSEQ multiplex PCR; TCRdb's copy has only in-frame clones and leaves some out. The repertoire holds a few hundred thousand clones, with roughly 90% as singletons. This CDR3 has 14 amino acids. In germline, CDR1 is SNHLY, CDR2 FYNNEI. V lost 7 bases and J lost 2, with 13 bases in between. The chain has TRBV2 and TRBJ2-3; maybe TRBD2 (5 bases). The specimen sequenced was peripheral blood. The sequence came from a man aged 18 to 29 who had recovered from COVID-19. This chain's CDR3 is CASKSGGFTDTQYF. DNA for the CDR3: TGTGCCAGCAAAAGTGGCGGGTTCACAGATACGCAGTATTTT.